Listed here are 22 T cell receptor beta chains from one sample, sequenced in a study of blood T cell repertoires in COVID-19. Clones were read by immunoSEQ multiplex PCR, and TCRdb kept only the in-frame ones, dropping some. Of some 490,000 clones listed, approximately 83% are singletons. The material sequenced was peripheral blood. These receptor sequences come from a human donor in a cohort sampled during active COVID-19.

This chain links TRBV5-5 with TRBJ2-4; maybe TRBD2 (5 bases). The CDR3 runs to 15 residues. Per germline, CDR1 SGHKS and CDR2 YYEKEE (reference sequence). With 2 bases removed from V and 8 bases from J, the gap between germline ends came to 17 bases. The CDR3 DNA reads as TGTGCCAGCAGCTTAGATTTCGGGGTTTTGTACATTCAGTACTTC. The encoded protein is CASSLDFGVLYIQYF.

CDR3 sequence: CASSLEASGSTEQFF. CDR3 nucleotides: TGTGCCAGCAGCTTGGAGGCTAGCGGGAGTACTGAGCAGTTCTTC. The rearrangement joins TRBV5-6 to TRBJ2-1; 10 nucleotides line up with TRBD2. Germline lookup yields CDR1 SGHDT and CDR2 YYEEEE. The CDR3 runs to 15 residues. V lost 0 bases and J lost 9; bases outside the gene matches: 6.

The V call is TRBV9, the J call TRBJ1-4; D unclear. There are 16 residues in the CDR3. Germline CDR1 is SGDLS and CDR2 is YYNGEE. Deletions cut 3 bases from V and 0 bases from J, with 12 bases between. CDR3 protein: CASSGTGEATNEKLFF. The CDR3 nucleotides read TGTGCCAGCAGCGGAACGGGAGAGGCAACTAATGAAAAACTGTTTTTT.

The CDR3 DNA follows: TGTGCCAGCAGCGGGCGGGGCCCCGATGGCTACACCTTC. Residues: CASSGRGPDGYTF. The V call is TRBV7-2, the J call TRBJ1-2, with D possibly matching TRBD1 (5 bases). V was clipped by 5 bases and J by 6 bases, with 13 bases between them. Germline V gives CDR1 SGHTA, CDR2 FQGNSA. There are 13 residues in the CDR3.

The chain joins TRBV6-7 to TRBJ2-7; D perhaps matches TRBD2 (6 bases). TRBV6-7 is sorted into the ORF group, with uncertain function. Trimming shortened V by 8 bases and J by 3 bases, and 23 bases separated the two germline ends. The CDR3 is 16 residues long. CDR3 coding DNA: TGTGCCAGCCCGGGGCGGGATCGGGTTTATTACTACGAGCAGTACTTC. Encoded protein: CASPGRDRVYYYEQYF.

This chain joins TRBV19 and TRBJ1-5; D unresolved. Germline CDR1 and CDR2: LNHDA and SQIVND (reference sequence). The V gene lost 4 bases and the J gene lost 2 bases, with 15 bases spanning the gap. The CDR3 runs 16 residues. The CDR3 region is CASSTHHSAGNQPQHF. CDR3 DNA sequence: TGTGCCAGTAGTACACACCACTCGGCGGGCAATCAGCCCCAGCATTTT. Combining the CDR3 with reference TRBV19 and TRBJ1-5 gives the whole variable domain DGGITQSPKYLFRKEGQNVTLSCEQNLNHDAMYWYRQDPGQGLRLIYYSQIVNDFQKGDIAEGYSVSREKKESFPLTVTSAQKNPTAFYLCASSTHHSAGNQPQHFGDGTRLSIL.

This chain connects TRBV7-8 to TRBJ2-2; a weak D match, TRBD1 (6 bases). Trimming shortened V by 1 base and J by 6 bases, and 9 bases separated the two germline ends. This CDR3 region has 14 residues. Germline V gene sequence: CDR1 SGHVS, CDR2 FQNEAQ. The CDR3 DNA sequence: TGTGCCAGCAGCTTAGATGGGGGCCCCGGGGAGCTGTTTTTT. Encoded protein: CASSLDGGPGELFF.

The rearrangement uses TRBV11-2 and TRBJ2-5; 11 positions agree with TRBD2. V was pared by 2 bases and J by 2 bases, with 4 bases of the junction left unmatched. The CDR3 runs 16 residues. Germline-derived CDR1 and CDR2 are SGHAT and FQNNGV. CDR3 DNA: TGTGCCAGCAGCTTATATACTAGCGGGAGTCAAGAGACCCAGTACTTC. It is translated as CASSLYTSGSQETQYF.

This chain links TRBV6-5 with TRBJ2-7; 12 bases match TRBD2. The length of the CDR3 is 14 residues. V lost 6 bases to trimming and J lost 0 bases; unmatched junction nucleotides: 0. The V gene's germline CDR1 is MNHEY and CDR2 SVGAGI. CDR3 sequence: CASRTSGGSYEQYF. In DNA form, the CDR3 reads TGTGCCAGCAGGACTAGCGGGGGCTCCTACGAGCAGTACTTC.

V usage is TRBV21-1 and J usage is TRBJ1-2; the D call TRBD1 from the table was never checked on the DNA. TRBV21-1 is labeled a pseudogene. This CDR3 is built from 16 residues. The CDR3 sequence: CAKATGALPFNYGYTF. CDR3 DNA sequence: TGTGCCAAGGCCACAGGGGCACTTCCTTTCAACTATGGCTACACCTTC.

J is TRBJ1-5 and V is TRBV30; weak D call: TRBD1 (5 bases). Germline values: CDR1 GTSNPN, CDR2 SVGIG (reference sequence). The V and J ends lost 1 base and 5 bases respectively, with 12 bases between them. This CDR3 comprises 14 residues. The CDR3 nucleotides are TGTGCCTGGAGTGGGCCAGGGTTTTATCAGCCCCAGCATTTT. Translating it yields CAWSGPGFYQPQHF.

The chain has TRBV7-5 and TRBJ2-5; the table gives TRBD2 as D, unverified against the DNA. TRBV7-5 is a pseudogene. This CDR3 has 12 amino acids. The CDR3 here is CARKGDKETQYF. CDR3 nucleotide sequence: TGTGCCAGAAAGGGAGATAAAGAGACCCAGTACTTC.

This clone appeared once. This rearrangement joins TRBV11-3 to TRBJ1-1, with TRBD1 matching 10 bases. Germline lookup yields CDR1 SGHNT and CDR2 YENEEA. The CDR3 is 15 residues long. V trimming: 5 bases; J trimming: 1 base; junction bases outside the gene matches: 4. CDR3 nucleotide sequence: TGTGCCAGCAGCCCCGGACAGGGGGAGAACACTGAAGCTTTCTTT. Translating it yields CASSPGQGENTEAFF.

The V and J genes are TRBV13 and TRBJ2-7, with 8 bases aligning to TRBD1. The CDR3 runs 15 residues. Germline-derived CDR1 and CDR2 are PRHDT and FYEKMQ (reference sequence). V lost 5 bases to trimming and J lost 3 bases; unmatched junction nucleotides: 9. CDR3 DNA sequence: TGTGCCAGCAGCCGAAAGACAGGGGCCTACTACGAGCAGTACTTC. Residues: CASSRKTGAYYEQYF.

The J gene is TRBJ1-2, the V gene TRBV7-9; weak D call: TRBD1 (6 bases). The CDR3 runs 15 residues. Trimming cost V 0 bases and J 4 bases, with 12 bases left between them. From germline, CDR1 is SEHNR and CDR2 FQNEAQ (reference sequence). CDR3 residues: CASSLASQGIYGYTF. The CDR3 DNA is TGTGCCAGCAGCTTAGCGTCCCAGGGGATCTATGGCTACACCTTC.

The rearrangement uses TRBV20-1 and TRBJ2-1, with 8 bases identical to TRBD2. CDR1 DFQATT and CDR2 SNEGSKA come from the germline V gene (reference sequence). CDR3 length equals 14 residues. With V trimmed by 3 bases and J by 8 bases, 9 bases remained unmatched. The CDR3 is CSASGAGGLDEQFF. Here the CDR3 DNA reads TGCAGTGCTAGTGGGGCGGGAGGATTGGATGAGCAGTTCTTC.

J is TRBJ2-3 and V is TRBV6-2 or TRBV6-3; TRBD2 agrees at 10 bases. The CDR3 has 15 residues. Per germline, CDR1 MNHEY and CDR2 SVGEGT. The V segment lost 0 bases and the J segment 8 bases; nucleotides outside the gene matches: 5. The chain's CDR3 is CASSYSSLAGVTQYF. The DNA for the CDR3 is TGTGCCAGCAGTTACTCGTCCCTAGCGGGAGTTACGCAGTATTTT.

This rearrangement joins TRBV5-4 to TRBJ2-7, with D tentatively TRBD1 (5 bases). Trimming removed 4 bases from V and 0 bases from J, with 11 bases in between. Germline values: CDR1 SGHNT, CDR2 YYREEE (reference sequence). This CDR3 is 14 amino acids long. The CDR3 protein is CASSPTALSYEQYF. CDR3 sequence (DNA): TGTGCCAGCAGCCCGACAGCCCTCTCCTACGAGCAGTACTTC.

V gene TRBV4-3 combines with J gene TRBJ1-2; TRBD1 agrees at 9 bases. The junction had 6 bases not matched to a gene; V was cut back by 0 bases and J by 4 bases. The CDR3 has 16 amino acids. Germline assignment: CDR1 LGHNA and CDR2 YSLEER. Here the CDR3 DNA reads TGCGCCAGCAGCCAAGATCGGGACAGGGACCTCTATGGCTACACCTTC. Protein product: CASSQDRDRDLYGYTF.

V and J are TRBV18 and TRBJ1-2; 9 positions agree with TRBD1. After removal of 5 bases from V and 5 bases from J, the junction contained 3 bases not matched to a gene. The CDR3 has 13 amino acids. CDR1 is KGHSH, CDR2 LQKENI, per germline. DNA of the CDR3: TGTGCCAGCTCATTCGGGACAGGGTATGGCTACACCTTC. Translated: CASSFGTGYGYTF.

Written as DNA, the CDR3 is TGTGCCAGCAGCTTATCGGGGACTTTCCACAATGAGCAGTTCTTC. This codes for CASSLSGTFHNEQFF. The rearrangement joins TRBV7-3 to TRBJ2-1, with TRBD2 as a possible D gene (6 bases). The CDR3 covers 15 residues. Trimming removed 2 bases at V and 5 bases at J, with 13 bases between. CDR1 is SGHTA, CDR2 FQGTGA, per germline.

CDR3 sequence: CASSGGASTDTQYF. The CDR3 bases are TGTGCCAGCTCGGGCGGGGCTAGCACAGATACGCAGTATTTT. The V gene is TRBV11-3, the J gene TRBJ2-3, with D possibly matching TRBD2 (6 bases). This CDR3 has 14 residues. V lost 8 bases and J lost 0, with 12 bases in between. Germline assignment: CDR1 SGHNT and CDR2 YENEEA.